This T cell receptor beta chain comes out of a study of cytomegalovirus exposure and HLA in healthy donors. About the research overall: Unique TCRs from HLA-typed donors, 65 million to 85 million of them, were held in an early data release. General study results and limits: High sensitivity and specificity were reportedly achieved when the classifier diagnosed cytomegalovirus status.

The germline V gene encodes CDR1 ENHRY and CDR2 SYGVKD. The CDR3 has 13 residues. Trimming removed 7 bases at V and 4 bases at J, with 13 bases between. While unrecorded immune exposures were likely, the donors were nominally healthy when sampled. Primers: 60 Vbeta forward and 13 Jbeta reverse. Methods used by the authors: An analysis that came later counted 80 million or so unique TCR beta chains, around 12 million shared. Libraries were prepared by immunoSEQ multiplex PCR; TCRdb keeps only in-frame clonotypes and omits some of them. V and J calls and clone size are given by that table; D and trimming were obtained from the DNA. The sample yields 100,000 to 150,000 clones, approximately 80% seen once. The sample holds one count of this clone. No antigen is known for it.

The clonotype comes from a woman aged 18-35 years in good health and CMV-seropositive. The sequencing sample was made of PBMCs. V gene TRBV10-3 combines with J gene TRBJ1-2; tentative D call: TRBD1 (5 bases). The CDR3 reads CAINEGVRYGYTF. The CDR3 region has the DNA TGTGCCATCAACGAAGGGGTGCGCTATGGCTACACCTTC.